The entry below describes one TCR beta chain. Its antigen is not known. These data originate in a study of shared clonotypes between healthy human individuals. Overall study: Researchers assigned three CD4 naive, three CD4 memory, two CD8 naive and one CD8 memory plate to each donor.

Genomic DNA belonging to each subset was distributed in equal measure over several immunoSEQ plates. Using immunoSEQ multiplex PCR, the repertoire was profiled, and TCRdb retains in-frame clones only, with some absent. The table has 600,000 or so clones, approximately 95% seen once. The germline V and J ends were trimmed by 4 bases and 2 bases, with 6 bases remaining between them. Germline V gene data show CDR1 as SQVTM and CDR2 as ANQGSEA. The length of the CDR3 is 12 residues. CD8 cells classed as naive were CD45RO-negative and positively selected for CCR7, excluding terminally differentiated effector memory CD45RA+ cells. Study observations and caveats: A generally larger estimated richness was seen in naive subsets than in memory subsets. Roughly 4.6% of naive CD4 clonotypes were common to several donors.

The chain uses TRBV29-1 and TRBJ2-1; no clear D. The clonotype comes from a woman aged 30 to 39 in good health. Sequencing was carried out using naive CD8+ T cells sorted from blood. CDR3 in amino acids: CSVVGAYNEQFF. CDR3 DNA sequence: TGCAGCGTTGTTGGGGCCTACAATGAGCAGTTCTTC.